The subject of this entry is one T cell receptor beta chain. The antigen it binds to is not known. No per-base quality is available; no much larger clone lies one base away. Including the terminal cysteine and phenylalanine, the CDR3 comprises 15 residues. Only the CDR3 part of the read is kept: 45 bases, read in frame from the first base. CDR1 and CDR2, per the germline V gene (reference sequence), are LGHDT and YNNKEL. V is clipped by 4 bases and J by 0 bases, and the sequence between their germline boundaries is 13 bases long. The time point label, read with the paper, signifies: baseline before first vaccination. This sample's treatment or condition label indicates: meningococcal conjugate vaccine given as trial control. Vaccinee samples were obtained from the UK trials COV001 and COV002, which included a single-blind randomized controlled phase 2/3 trial of AZD1222 (ChAdOx1 nCoV-19) in healthy adults. For TCRbeta chain sequencing, PBMC samples from trial participants were taken at day 0 and at day 28 after the second dose.

The data stem from a study of T cell responses to AZD1222 COVID-19 vaccine (dated by TCRdb to the early 2020s). Broadly, across the study: A total of about 250 trial participants underwent TCR sequencing, of whom 207 had received two doses of AZD1222 and roughly 26 had received two doses of the MenACWY control vaccine. Enrollment into the trials was organized by age into subgroups of 18-55, 56-69 and 70-plus years, and those subgroups contained about 160, 30 and 59 TCR-sequenced participants, respectively.

The CDR3 regions of human TCRbeta chains were subjected to immunosequencing. The authors processed their data as follows. Repertoire TCRs were checked for matches against a reference library of SARS-CoV-2-specific TCRs that had been generated using the MIRA antigen-specificity platform. Breadth meant the fraction of unique TCRs that were SARS-CoV-2-associated, whereas depth meant the fraction of total T cells that were SARS-CoV-2-associated. Using the MIRA data, each spike-specific TCR was assigned both to the spike region to which the TCR was reactive and to a CD4 or CD8 class. Log10-transformed breadth and depth values were compared by one-way ANOVA with Sidak's multiple comparisons tests. TCRdb re-hosts the immuneACCESS table, in-frame sequences only. Its copies lack some clones; in the studies checked, an unresolved V gene accounts for under half of them, and the cause for the rest is not known. V, J and clone size are those of that table, while D and trimming were read from the DNA. In this sample the table shows more than 95,000 clones, roughly 89% of which occur a single time. The ten biggest clones cover more than 9.5% of the sample.

Broad study findings and their caveats: The vaccine-associated CD4 TCRs covered the entire spike protein, and the dominant responses fell in regions 160-218 and 743-854. Participants were mostly white British, with more females than males. The authors suggested clonal diversity may have been underestimated. No day 14 peak-response samples were available, so repertoires were characterized only after the peak T cell response. Epitopes outside the regions mutated in the B.1.351 and B.1.1.7 variants were reportedly recognized by nearly half of the unique spike-specific TCRs. The 56-69-year group was small, and its depth increase did not reach significance, likely because of low power. Conclusions about previously exposed vaccinees are limited because only 5 or 6 AZD1222 recipients were SARS-CoV-2 seropositive at baseline. After two AZD1222 doses, spike-specific TCR breadth and depth were significantly higher than at day 0 and than in MenACWY recipients.

The sequence is built from TRBV3-1 (or the pseudogene TRBV3-2) and TRBJ2-7; 5 matching bases give a weak D call of TRBD1. Specimen: peripheral blood, collected on day 0 of MenACWY control vaccination. This sequence was found in an adult in good health. The CDR3 region has the sequence CASSRRIDSSYEQYF. The DNA is TGTGCCAGCAGCCGCAGGATCGACAGCTCCTACGAGCAGTACTTC.